Reported below is one TCR beta chain. Its antigen is currently not known. Base qualities are not provided; no much larger clone lies one nucleotide away. The data originate from a study of T cell responses to AZD1222 COVID-19 vaccine (dated by TCRdb to about 2021). The study in broad terms: TCR sequencing was performed for 233 trial participants, of whom around 200 were given two doses of AZD1222 and around 25 were given two doses of MenACWY control vaccine. Trial participants were enrolled by age into subgroups of 18-55, 56-69 and 70-plus years, and roughly 150, 30 and 60 TCR-sequenced participants, respectively, were included in these subgroups.

V is cut back by 1 base and J by 7 bases, with 6 bases in the junction unmatched. The CDR3 runs 14 amino acids, cysteine and phenylalanine included. Solely the CDR3 DNA is kept, with 42 bases framed from the first base. Looking up the germline V gene (reference sequence) yields CDR1 GTSNPN and CDR2 SVGIG. What the authors observed across the whole study: Conclusions about previously exposed vaccinees were limited because only 6 or 7 AZD1222 recipients were SARS-CoV-2 seropositive at baseline. The vaccine-associated CD4 TCRs covered the entire spike protein, and the dominant responses fell in regions 160-218 and 743-854. A significant rise in spike-specific TCR breadth and depth was observed after two AZD1222 doses relative to day 0 and relative to MenACWY recipients. The 56-69-year group was small, and its depth increase did not reach significance, likely because of low power. Reportedly, almost half of the unique spike-specific TCRs recognized epitopes lying outside the regions that are mutated in the B.1.351 and B.1.1.7 variants. Most participants were white British and females outnumbered males, and the authors suggested that clonal diversity may have been underestimated. Because no day 14 peak-response samples were available, repertoires were characterized only after the peak T cell response.

In the paper's terms, the time point label means: baseline before first vaccination. The treatment or condition label of this sample denotes: meningococcal conjugate vaccine given as trial control. Samples from vaccinated people were obtained from the UK trials COV001 and COV002, which included a single-blind randomized controlled phase 2/3 trial of AZD1222 (ChAdOx1 nCoV-19) in healthy adults. For TCRbeta chain sequencing, PBMC samples from trial participants were taken at day 0 and at day 28 after the second dose. The CDR3 regions of human TCRbeta chains were subjected to immunosequencing. In the paper's pipeline: TCRs in the repertoires were matched against a reference library of SARS-CoV-2-specific TCRs that had been generated with the MIRA antigen-specificity platform. Breadth was defined as the fraction of unique TCRs that were SARS-CoV-2-associated. Depth was defined as the fraction of total T cells that were SARS-CoV-2-associated. Each spike-specific TCR was assigned to its reactive spike region and to a CD4 or CD8 class using the MIRA data. Log10-transformed breadth and depth values were compared by one-way ANOVA with Sidak's multiple comparisons tests. TCRdb carries this immuneACCESS record with in-frame sequences only. Its versions omit some clonotypes, under half of them owing to an unresolved V gene in the studies checked, with the rest unexplained. The DNA was the basis for D and trimming; V, J and clone size are from that table. The sample includes tens of thousands of clones, with about nine tenths observed a single time. Less than 5.5% of the sample belongs to the ten largest clones.

The starting material was peripheral blood, obtained on day 0 of MenACWY control vaccination. The TCR sequence derives from an adult in good health. The chain is encoded by TRBV30 joined to TRBJ2-2, and 7 junctional nucleotides match TRBD1. The CDR3 here reads CAWSEAGGIGELFF. In nucleotides, the sequence is TGTGCCTGGAGTGAAGCAGGGGGTATCGGGGAGCTGTTTTTT.